The next 27 T cell receptor beta chains were all read from a single sample in a study of T cell responses to AZD1222 COVID-19 vaccine. Libraries were prepared by immunoSEQ multiplex PCR; TCRdb keeps only in-frame clonotypes and omits some of them. The sample consists of 150,000 to 200,000 clones, 85% to 95% of them appearing once. This specimen consisted of peripheral blood, obtained on day 0 of AZD1222 vaccination. All receptors derive from an adult in good health.

The chain employs TRBV6-5 and TRBJ1-1; D is unresolved. The CDR3 runs 14 residues. Germline V CDR1 and CDR2: MNHEY, SVGAGI. V dropped 6 bases and J dropped 1 base, with 12 bases sitting between them. In DNA form, the CDR3 reads TGTGCCAGCAGGAGACTGGAACCGAACACTGAAGCTTTCTTT. This sequence encodes CASRRLEPNTEAFF.

CDR3 DNA: TGTGCCAGCAGTTTAGGTACAACGGGGGAGCTGTTTTTT. Translating gives CASSLGTTGELFF. V usage is TRBV27 and J usage is TRBJ2-2; D remains ambiguous. Germline V CDR1 and CDR2: MNHEY, SMNVEV (reference sequence). The CDR3 length is 13 residues. V lost 2 bases, J lost 8 bases, and 9 bases lay in between.

The chain carries TRBV18 and TRBJ1-1, with TRBD1 identical over 7 bases. The CDR3 has 15 amino acids. J gave up 4 bases and V 2 bases, and 7 bases lay outside the gene matches. Germline V gene lookup returns CDR1 KGHSH and CDR2 LQKENI. CDR3 sequence: CASSPGGQVGTEAFF. CDR3 in DNA: TGTGCCAGCTCACCAGGCGGACAGGTAGGCACTGAAGCTTTCTTT.

This clone came up a few times. The rearrangement joins TRBV12-3 or TRBV12-4 to TRBJ2-5; the D gene could be TRBD1 or TRBD2 (5 bases each). Trimming stripped 3 bases from V and 6 bases from J, with 8 bases between. The CDR3 consists of 12 residues. The CDR3 region is CASSFREKTQYF. In nucleotides, the CDR3 is TGTGCCAGCAGTTTCAGGGAGAAGACCCAGTACTTC.

V and J are TRBV6-5 and TRBJ1-4; tentative D call: TRBD1 (5 bases). V lost 6 bases and J 10 bases, leaving 12 bases between the germline ends. The CDR3 loop spans 12 amino acids. Looked up from germline, CDR1 is MNHEY and CDR2 is SVGAGI. This chain's CDR3 is CASSRVAGKLFF. In DNA form, the CDR3 reads TGTGCCAGCAGCAGGGTAGCGGGAAAACTGTTTTTT.

CDR3 bases: TGTGCCAGCTCACTCACCGGACAGGGAGAGGGCGAACGGTACTTC. It codes for CASSLTGQGEGERYF. The chain carries TRBV18 and TRBJ2-7, with 8 bases that match TRBD1. V dropped 4 bases and J dropped 12; count of bases not matched to a gene: 17. Germline V gives CDR1 KGHSH, CDR2 LQKENI. The CDR3 has 15 residues. The whole variable domain, remainder taken from reference TRBV18 and TRBJ2-7, is NAGVMQNPRHLVRRRGQEARLRCSPMKGHSHVYWYRQLPEEGLKFMVYLQKENIIDESGMPKERFSAEFPKEGPSILRIQQVVRGDSAAYFCASSLTGQGEGERYFGPGTRLTVT.

On this clone itself: Other DNA sequences in this specimen translate into the identical CDR3. The V and J genes are TRBV7-9 and TRBJ2-2, with D tentatively TRBD2 (6 bases). CDR1 is SEHNR, CDR2 FQNEAQ, per germline (reference sequence). V dropped 0 bases and J dropped 4 bases, with 9 bases sitting between them. This CDR3 is 15 amino acids long. CDR3 sequence reads: CASSLAGEVTGELFF. The DNA for the CDR3 is TGTGCCAGCAGCTTAGCAGGGGAGGTCACCGGGGAGCTGTTTTTT.

This rearrangement joins TRBV29-1 to TRBJ2-7; 7 bases map to TRBD2. Germline-derived CDR1 and CDR2 are SQVTM and ANQGSEA. The CDR3 length is 16 residues. J lost 4 bases, V lost 1 base, and 13 bases had no gene match. The CDR3, as DNA: TGCAGCGTTGAAGGGGGCCGGCGGGAGTTCCCTTACGAGCAGTACTTC. Translating gives CSVEGGRREFPYEQYF.

This CDR3 reads CASSEMTALNQPQHF. The CDR3 bases are TGTGCCAGCAGTGAGATGACAGCCTTAAATCAGCCCCAGCATTTT. The chain recombines TRBV2 with TRBJ1-5; a possible D gene is TRBD1 (5 bases). CDR1 and CDR2 (germline): SNHLY, FYNNEI. The CDR3 covers 15 residues. V dropped 3 bases and J dropped 4 bases, with 13 bases sitting between them.

The chain combines TRBV5-5 with TRBJ2-1; tentative D call: TRBD2 (6 bases). Germline lookup yields CDR1 SGHKS and CDR2 YYEKEE (reference sequence). The germline V and J ends were trimmed by 5 bases and 7 bases, with 22 bases remaining between them. The CDR3 covers 16 residues. CDR3 sequence (DNA): TGTGCCAGCAGTTTCCCGTTCGGGAGTCTACGGAATGAGCAGTTCTTC. Translation gives CASSFPFGSLRNEQFF. Combining the CDR3 with reference TRBV5-5 and TRBJ2-1 gives the whole variable domain DAGVTQSPTHLIKTRGQQVTLRCSPISGHKSVSWYQQVLGQGPQFIFQYYEKEERGRGNFPDRFSARQFPNYSSELNVNALLLGDSALYLCASSFPFGSLRNEQFFGPGTRLTVL.

To note about this clone: At one end, the junction sequence differs from germline, possibly due to a read error. The rearrangement uses TRBV5-1 and TRBJ2-7; 7 nucleotides align to TRBD2. Germline V lookup: CDR1 SGHRS, CDR2 YFSETQ. There are 13 residues in the CDR3. CDR3 protein: CARSLGGAYEQYF. CDR3 nucleotides: TGCGCCCGCAGCTTGGGGGGGGCCTACGAGCAGTACTTC.

This chain links TRBV15 with TRBJ1-5; D remains unclear. The V end lost 5 bases, the J end lost 0 bases, and 14 bases lay between the germline ends. Looked up from germline, CDR1 is LNHNV and CDR2 is YYDKDF (reference sequence). This CDR3 is 16 amino acids long. CDR3 sequence: CATSGPHRDSNQPQHF. CDR3 nucleotide sequence: TGTGCCACCAGCGGACCCCACAGAGATAGCAATCAGCCCCAGCATTTT.

This clone was counted once. V is TRBV19 and J is TRBJ1-3; no reliable D call. The length of the CDR3 is 13 residues. V was pared by 8 bases and J by 2 bases, with 10 bases between. Germline CDR1 LNHDA, CDR2 SQIVND (reference sequence). Here the CDR3 DNA reads TGTGCCAGTTGGTCCCGGGCTGGAAACACCATATATTTT. It codes for CASWSRAGNTIYF. Combining the CDR3 with reference TRBV19 and TRBJ1-3 gives the whole variable domain DGGITQSPKYLFRKEGQNVTLSCEQNLNHDAMYWYRQDPGQGLRLIYYSQIVNDFQKGDIAEGYSVSREKKESFPLTVTSAQKNPTAFYLCASWSRAGNTIYFGEGSWLTVV.

The chain joins TRBV11-2 to TRBJ1-1; no firm D call. Germline CDR1 is SGHAT and CDR2 is FQNNGV. Trimming cost V 1 base and J 10 bases, with 10 bases left between them. The CDR3 is made up of 12 amino acids. The chain's CDR3 is CASSLVGGRAFF. The CDR3 nucleotides read TGTGCCAGCAGCTTAGTGGGCGGGAGAGCTTTCTTT.

The chain couples TRBV2 to TRBJ1-2; D may be TRBD1 (6 bases). Trimming cost V 6 bases and J 1 base, with 18 bases left between them. CDR1 is SNHLY and CDR2 is FYNNEI in the germline V gene. CDR3 length: 16 residues. CDR3 sequence reads: CASSADRPPGNYGYTF. CDR3 coding DNA: TGTGCCAGCAGCGCCGACAGGCCTCCGGGTAACTATGGCTACACCTTC.

The V call is TRBV5-1, the J call TRBJ1-1; D not resolved. This CDR3 contains 15 residues. Germline-derived CDR1 and CDR2 are SGHRS and YFSETQ. Trimming removed 0 bases at V and 1 base at J, with 10 bases between. The CDR3 is CASSLEVPANTEAFF. The CDR3 coding sequence is TGCGCCAGCAGCTTGGAGGTACCAGCGAACACTGAAGCTTTCTTT.

The V gene is TRBV3-1 (or the pseudogene TRBV3-2), the J gene TRBJ2-2; 8 bases line up with TRBD2. CDR3 length: 15 residues. Germline CDR1 and CDR2: LGHDT and YNNKEL (reference sequence). V was clipped by 5 bases and J by 8 bases; unmatched bases: 10. CDR3 DNA: TGTGCCAGCAGCTTCCGACTAGCGCGCGGAGGGGAGCTGTTTTTT. This sequence encodes CASSFRLARGGELFF.

The V call is TRBV28, the J call TRBJ1-2; the D is unclear. The CDR3 extends over 13 amino acids. Germline CDR1 is MDHEN and CDR2 is SYDVKM. The ends were cut back, 2 bases at V and 2 bases at J, with 6 bases in the middle. The CDR3 reads CASSLTANYGYTF. CDR3 DNA: TGTGCCAGCAGTTTAACGGCCAACTATGGCTACACCTTC.

The chain joins TRBV5-8 to TRBJ2-1; 7 bases agree with TRBD2. Germline loops: CDR1 SGHTS, CDR2 YDEGEE. This CDR3 spans 14 amino acids. Trimming cost V 4 bases and J 12 bases; bases outside gene matches: 13. The CDR3 DNA is TGTGCCAGCAGCGCTGGTTGGGAGGGGCAGGGGCAGTTCTTC. Amino acid sequence: CASSAGWEGQGQFF.

V usage is TRBV13 and J usage is TRBJ2-7, with D hard to call. Deletions cut 2 bases from V and 6 bases from J, with 8 bases between. CDR1 and CDR2 from the germline V gene are PRHDT and FYEKMQ (reference sequence). The CDR3 runs 12 residues. CDR3 bases: TGTGCCAGCAGCTTACCTAGGGCCGAGCAGTACTTC. Translation gives CASSLPRAEQYF.

This chain connects TRBV19 to TRBJ1-1; D is unresolved. Germline assignment: CDR1 LNHDA and CDR2 SQIVND (reference sequence). The CDR3 consists of 13 residues. Trimming removed 2 bases from V and 4 bases from J, with 8 bases in between. The CDR3 coding sequence is TGTGCCAGTAGTATAAATCTAGGCACTGAAGCTTTCTTT. This translates into CASSINLGTEAFF.

The chain is built from TRBV12-3 or TRBV12-4 and TRBJ1-6; D not resolved. The CDR3 runs to 13 residues. With 3 bases removed from V and 7 bases from J, the gap between germline ends came to 7 bases. Written as DNA, the CDR3 is TGTGCCAGCAGTTTGGCAGCCAATTCACCCCTCCACTTT. Translating it yields CASSLAANSPLHF.

This clone occurred once. CDR3: CASSQEPGNTDTQYF. DNA for the CDR3: TGCGCCAGCAGCCAAGAGCCCGGGAACACAGATACGCAGTATTTT. This chain links TRBV4-1 with TRBJ2-3, with D possibly being TRBD2 (5 bases). Germline lookup yields CDR1 MGHRA and CDR2 YSYEKL. CDR3 length: 15 residues. V was trimmed by 0 bases and J by 2 bases, leaving 9 bases between them.

The CDR3 nucleotides read TGCGCCAGCAGCTTGGCCTCAGGGAAATTGAACACCATATATTTT. Its protein product is CASSLASGKLNTIYF. The chain combines TRBV5-1 with TRBJ1-3, with D maybe TRBD1 (5 bases). In germline, CDR1 is SGHRS, CDR2 YFSETQ. The CDR3 consists of 15 residues. The V gene lost 0 bases and the J gene lost 7 bases, with 14 bases spanning the gap.

V usage is TRBV5-5 and J usage is TRBJ1-2; 9 bases agree with TRBD1. This CDR3 region has 15 residues. J gave up 8 bases and V 0 bases, and 8 bases lay outside the gene matches. Germline CDR1 is SGHKS and CDR2 is YYEKEE (reference sequence). The CDR3 DNA reads TGTGCCAGCAGCTTGGGCTTAACAGGGGGCTACGGCTACACCTTC. This encodes CASSLGLTGGYGYTF.

V is TRBV14 and J is TRBJ1-3; D not resolved. Germline V gene data show CDR1 as SGHDN and CDR2 as FVKESK. This CDR3 comprises 13 residues. With 8 bases removed from V and 0 bases from J, the gap between germline ends came to 8 bases. The CDR3 is CASGLSSGNTIYF. In DNA, the CDR3 is TGTGCCAGCGGGCTCAGCTCTGGAAACACCATATATTTT. Variable domain in full (rest from reference TRBV14 and TRBJ1-3): EAGVTQFPSHSVIEKGQTVTLRCDPISGHDNLYWYRRVMGKEIKFLLHFVKESKQDESGMPNNRFLAERTGGTYSTLKVQPAELEDSGVYFCASGLSSGNTIYFGEGSWLTVV.

The J gene is TRBJ1-1, the V gene TRBV6-2 or TRBV6-3, with D unresolved. Germline loops: CDR1 MNHEY, CDR2 SVGEGT. The CDR3 length is 11 residues. Deletions cut 3 bases from V and 7 bases from J, with 6 bases between. The DNA for the CDR3 is TGTGCCAGCAGTTATGGAGGTGAAGCTTTCTTT. Protein sequence: CASSYGGEAFF.